The 15 T cell receptor beta chains reported below all come from one sample, sequenced in a study of T cell repertoires in cytomegalovirus infection. One entry per CDR3 protein, called by TCRdb with MiXCR from the reads. The profile covers roughly 990,000 distinct CDR3 sequences, with around 32% appearing a single time and over 13% taken by the ten largest. These receptors are not linked to any known antigen. Sample: cultured CD8+ T cells from PBMCs, taken from culture after CMV antigen stimulation. The receptors were sampled from a human donor in good health (CMV status not recorded). Some clones in this sample may be carry-over from other donors' samples.

This clonotype was seen a handful of times. The CDR3 coding sequence is TGTGCCAGCACTCTCCAAGAACCCTACAATGAGCAGTTCTTC. It is translated as CASTLQEPYNEQFF. J is TRBJ2-1 and V is TRBV7-2; D gene ambiguous. The length of the CDR3 is 14 residues. The germline V and J ends were trimmed by 7 bases and 2 bases, with 12 bases remaining between them. The germline V gene has CDR1 SGHTA and CDR2 FQGNSA.

J is TRBJ2-5 and V is TRBV7-9, with D possibly being TRBD2 (7 bases). CDR1 SEHNR and CDR2 FQNEAQ come from the germline V gene (reference sequence). There are 15 residues in the CDR3. V lost 5 bases and J 1 base, leaving 14 bases between the germline ends. In DNA, the CDR3 is TGTGCCAGCAGCGGGGGAGGGGGGCCCCAAGAGACCCAGTACTTC. Translation: CASSGGGGPQETQYF.

This clonotype was observed many times. J is TRBJ1-4 and V is TRBV7-6; D is unclear. CDR3 length: 13 amino acids. The V and J ends lost 5 bases and 5 bases respectively, with 9 bases between them. Germline lookup yields CDR1 SGHVS and CDR2 FNYEAQ. CDR3 in amino acids: CASSPRRNEKLFF. CDR3 nucleotide sequence: TGTGCCAGCAGCCCCAGGAGGAATGAAAAACTGTTTTTT.

The chain combines TRBV6-1 with TRBJ1-2, with 9 bases lining up with TRBD1. CDR1 and CDR2 (germline): MNHNS, SASEGT. The CDR3 is made up of 16 amino acids. Losses at the gene ends were 11 bases for V and 6 bases for J; bases not matched to a gene: 19. The CDR3 nucleotides read TGTGCCTCACTATGGACAGGGGATGTGTGGCCAGATGGCTACACCTTC. It encodes CASLWTGDVWPDGYTF.

Points on this clonotype: The junction departs from germline at one end; a sequencing error may be responsible. V gene TRBV11-1 combines with J gene TRBJ1-2, with a possible D match to TRBD1 (5 bases). This CDR3 has 15 amino acids. Looked up from germline, CDR1 is SGHAT and CDR2 is FQDESV (reference sequence). The CDR3 loop is CAGSFWTQSKSGYTF. CDR3 sequence (DNA): TGTGCCGGCAGCTTTTGGACACAAAGCAAGTCGGGCTACACCTTC.

This clonotype was counted between two and nine times. The chain employs TRBV2 and TRBJ1-5, with D unclear. CDR3 length: 13 residues. The germline V gene encodes CDR1 SNHLY and CDR2 FYNNEI. Trimming stripped 4 bases from V and 7 bases from J, with 11 bases between. CDR3 sequence: CASSGRVSQPQHF. CDR3 sequence (DNA): TGTGCCAGCAGTGGTAGGGTTAGCCAGCCCCAGCATTTT.

As for this clonotype: Since a much larger clone is just one base distant, this may be a read error. In this CDR3 the conserved last residue, phenylalanine or tryptophan, is missing, so a read error is likely. This rearrangement joins TRBV7-4 to TRBJ2-3; TRBD1 matches 7 bases. The CDR3 totals 16 residues. CDR1 is SGHVT, CDR2 SQSDAQ, per germline. Trimming removed 5 bases from V and 1 base from J; junction bases left unmatched: 9. The CDR3 nucleotides read TGTGCCAGCAGCACAGGGGTACAGCTAGGCACAGATACGCAGTATGTT. It is translated as CASSTGVQLGTDTQYV.

The V gene is TRBV15, the J gene TRBJ2-3, with no clear D. V lost 5 bases and J 4 bases, leaving 16 bases between the germline ends. CDR1 and CDR2 from the germline V gene are LNHNV and YYDKDF (reference sequence). CDR3 length: 15 amino acids. Written as DNA, the CDR3 is TGTGCCACCAGCGCCAAAGGGTTCGGAGCAGATACGCAGTATTTT. Protein sequence: CATSAKGFGADTQYF.

This chain connects TRBV20-1 to TRBJ1-1, with TRBD1 identical over 10 bases. This CDR3 is built from 15 residues. Unmatched junction bases numbered 9, after V lost 0 bases and J lost 8 bases. Germline assignment: CDR1 DFQATT and CDR2 SNEGSKA (reference sequence). The CDR3 loop reads CSARDTRDRGREAFF. CDR3 DNA sequence: TGCAGTGCTAGAGACACCCGGGACAGGGGCCGGGAAGCTTTCTTT.

This clonotype was detected ten times or more. V usage is TRBV7-8 and J usage is TRBJ2-2; D not resolved. Trimming shortened V by 1 base and J by 5 bases, and 11 bases separated the two germline ends. CDR1 and CDR2 (germline): SGHVS, FQNEAQ. The CDR3 has 15 amino acids. This CDR3 reads CASSLVRSRTGELFF. The DNA for the CDR3 is TGTGCCAGCAGCTTAGTCAGGAGTAGGACCGGGGAGCTGTTTTTT.

J is TRBJ2-5 and V is TRBV4-2; unclear D gene. Trimming removed 0 bases from V and 5 bases from J, with 10 bases in between. The CDR3 extends over 14 amino acids. Germline assignment: CDR1 LGHNA and CDR2 YNFKEQ. This chain's CDR3 is CASSQDRSSETQYF. DNA of the CDR3: TGTGCCAGCAGCCAAGATAGGTCCTCGGAGACCCAGTACTTC.

The CDR3 nucleotides read TGTGCCAGCAGCGTAGCCGGGGGCGCACTGAATGAGCAGTTCTTC. Protein: CASSVAGGALNEQFF. The chain employs TRBV9 and TRBJ2-1; possibly TRBD1 or TRBD2 for D (6 bases each). With 0 bases removed from V and 7 bases from J, the gap between germline ends came to 14 bases. CDR1 is SGDLS, CDR2 YYNGEE, per germline. The CDR3 covers 15 residues.

This clonotype has only a few counts. J is TRBJ1-3 and V is TRBV7-6, with D tentatively TRBD1 (6 bases). The V gene's germline CDR1 is SGHVS and CDR2 FNYEAQ. This CDR3 contains 17 residues. The V end lost 5 bases, the J end lost 0 bases, and 17 bases lay between the germline ends. CDR3: CASSPQDRAFSGNTIYF. In DNA, the CDR3 is TGTGCCAGCAGCCCCCAGGACAGAGCCTTCTCTGGAAACACCATATATTTT.

The chain joins TRBV12-3 or TRBV12-4 to TRBJ1-2; D is perhaps TRBD1 (6 bases). The germline V and J ends were trimmed by 2 bases and 6 bases, with 10 bases remaining between them. The CDR3 length is 13 residues. CDR3 DNA: TGTGCCAGCAGTTTAACGAGGGGGGATGGCTACACCTTC. Amino acid sequence: CASSLTRGDGYTF.

V gene TRBV12-3 or TRBV12-4 combines with J gene TRBJ2-6, with 8 positions matching TRBD1. The ends lost 8 bases at V and 0 bases at J; junction bases unmatched: 15. The CDR3 is 19 residues long. The CDR3 loop reads CASQTDRAKQVSGANVLTF. As DNA, the CDR3 is TGTGCCAGCCAAACGGACAGGGCCAAACAAGTCTCTGGGGCCAACGTCCTGACTTTC.